This T cell receptor (beta chain) was sequenced during a study of blood T cell repertoires in COVID-19. Per the original methods: Amplifying reference gene primers gave estimates of nucleated cell counts. Assay: immunoSEQ multiplex PCR; the TCRdb copy retains only in-frame clones and omits some. The V and J calls and clone size were taken over from that table, and D and trimming were inferred from the DNA. In the table there are a few hundred thousand clones, about nine tenths of which are singletons. Researchers sorted participants into cohorts using their self-reported clinical history. This clonotype originated in a woman in her thirties or forties who had recovered from COVID-19. The sequencing sample was made of PBMCs or T cells enriched from blood (not recorded which).

This CDR3 reads CASRGTGLWEKLFF. The CDR3 bases are TGTGCCAGCAGGGGGACAGGGCTTTGGGAAAAACTGTTTTTT. The rearrangement links TRBV6-5 to TRBJ1-4, with 9 positions matching TRBD1. This CDR3 has 14 amino acids. V lost 6 bases and J lost 8; bases outside the gene matches: 7. Germline lookup yields CDR1 MNHEY and CDR2 SVGAGI.